The source of this T cell receptor (beta chain) is a study of post-analysis software for immune sequencing data. The V end lost 4 bases, the J end lost 7 bases, and 14 bases lay between the germline ends. This CDR3 comprises 14 residues. CDR1 is SGDLS and CDR2 is YYNGEE in the germline V gene. Unique-molecular-identifier-tagged TCR beta cDNA libraries were used. TCRdb re-called the PCR reads with MiXCR, one entry per CDR3 protein. The sample holds about 540,000 distinct CDR3 sequences, around 36% seen once. Study-level findings and limits: Versus controls, multiple sclerosis patients showed significantly lower diversity (normalized Chao1). The study found TRBV5-6, TRBV5-1 and TRBV20-1 among five TRBV segments more frequent in patients than controls.

About this clonotype itself: Its target is unknown.

This TCR was recovered from a girl aged 2-17 years with multiple sclerosis. Sequenced material: blood. The chain employs TRBV9 and TRBJ1-4; D might be TRBD1 (5 bases). In DNA form, the CDR3 reads TGTGCCAGCAGCTCCGCAGGGCCAGGTGAAAAACTGTTTTTT. Residues: CASSSAGPGEKLFF.